This T cell receptor (beta chain) was recorded in a study of cytomegalovirus exposure and HLA in healthy donors. A few counts support this clone. In germline, CDR1 is MNHEY, CDR2 SVGAGI. Trimming removed 2 bases from V and 8 bases from J, with 10 bases in between. This CDR3 has 13 residues. PCR involved 60 Vbeta and 13 Jbeta primers. Generated by immunoSEQ multiplex PCR, the TCRdb table keeps only in-frame clones and is missing some. The table records around 80,000 clones, about three quarters of them present only once. Sequenced material: PBMCs. The rearrangement uses TRBV6-5 and TRBJ2-1; D may be TRBD1 (5 bases). The origin of this receptor is a man aged 35 to 55 in good health and CMV-seronegative. CDR3 protein: CASSYRRVDEQFF. CDR3 DNA sequence: TGTGCCAGCAGTTACCGCAGGGTCGATGAGCAGTTCTTC.